These 20 T cell receptor beta chains originate from one sample sequenced in a study of T cells in Graves' hyperthyroidism and ophthalmopathy. The TCR beta CDR3 regions underwent amplification using RNA transcripts as the source. The HTBI primer set was used in a first-round RT-PCR of the TCR CDR3. TCRdb fed the multiplex PCR reads into MiXCR, producing one record per CDR3 protein. The sample contains 480,000 or so distinct CDR3 sequences, roughly 14% of which appear only once. The material sequenced was blood. The receptors come from a young woman with Graves' hyperthyroidism.

This clonotype was seen a few times. The rearrangement uses TRBV29-1 and TRBJ1-3; 12 bases fit TRBD1. Germline values: CDR1 SQVTM, CDR2 ANQGSEA. The J segment lost 8 bases and the V segment lost 6 bases, leaving 5 bases of the junction unmatched. This CDR3 comprises 13 residues. Here the CDR3 DNA reads TGCAGCGTGGGGGACAGGGGGCCGGACACCATATATTTT. This translates into CSVGDRGPDTIYF.

This clonotype was counted at least ten times. The gene calls are TRBV30 and TRBJ2-5, with 7 bases matching TRBD2. V gave up 8 bases and J gave up 5 bases; unmatched junction bases: 8. There are 12 residues in the CDR3. Germline loops: CDR1 GTSNPN, CDR2 SVGIG (reference sequence). The CDR3 DNA reads TGTGCCGGGGACTACCGGGCGGAGACCCAGTACTTC. Amino acids: CAGDYRAETQYF.

This clonotype occurred a few times. CDR3 sequence reads: CASSSPGLGYNEQFF. In DNA, the CDR3 is TGTGCCAGCAGCTCTCCGGGGTTAGGCTACAATGAGCAGTTCTTC. V usage is TRBV7-9 and J usage is TRBJ2-1; the D gene is possibly TRBD2 (5 bases). V was pared by 4 bases and J by 3 bases, with 13 bases between. Per germline, CDR1 SEHNR and CDR2 FQNEAQ (reference sequence). The CDR3 length is 15 residues.

This sequence joins TRBV7-6 and TRBJ2-3, with no clear D. CDR3 length equals 12 residues. CDR1 is SGHVS and CDR2 is FNYEAQ in the germline V gene. V was shortened by 4 bases and J by 6 bases, with 8 bases between the two germline ends. CDR3: CASSSLQDTQYF. The CDR3 DNA is TGTGCCAGCAGCTCCCTTCAGGATACGCAGTATTTT.

This clonotype was seen at least ten times. The gene calls are TRBV2 and TRBJ2-2; no firm D call. Trimming cost V 5 bases and J 1 base, with 11 bases left between them. CDR1 and CDR2 (germline): SNHLY, FYNNEI. This CDR3 has 15 residues. CDR3 bases: TGTGCCAGCAGTCCCAGCCTAATGAACACCGGGGAGCTGTTTTTT. It is translated as CASSPSLMNTGELFF.

In this sample, this clonotype turned up a few times. The chain carries TRBV4-1 and TRBJ2-1; D perhaps matches TRBD2 (6 bases). Per the germline V gene, CDR1 is MGHRA and CDR2 is YSYEKL. V lost 4 bases and J 8 bases, leaving 21 bases between the germline ends. The CDR3 is 16 residues long. Here the CDR3 DNA reads TGCGCCAGCAGCCCGAGACTAGGAGGGGCTCTTCATGAGCAGTTCTTC. Its protein product is CASSPRLGGALHEQFF.

This clonotype was recorded many times. CDR3 amino acids: CASNTGESWRSYEQYV. Here the CDR3 DNA reads TGTGCCAGCAATACTGGGGAGTCATGGAGGTCCTACGAGCAGTACGTC. The chain recombines TRBV6-1 with TRBJ2-7; weak D call: TRBD2 (5 bases). The CDR3 contains 16 residues. The germline CDR1 and CDR2 sequences are MNHNS and SASEGT. Trimming pared 7 bases from V and 1 base from J, leaving 20 bases between.

Concerning this clonotype itself: A much larger clone differs by one base, so this may be a read error. No conserved phenylalanine or tryptophan ends this CDR3, so it is likely a read error. The chain carries TRBV20-1 and TRBJ2-3; tentatively, D is TRBD2 (6 bases). Trimming left V 5 bases short and J 3 bases short, with 18 bases between. Germline V gene lookup returns CDR1 DFQATT and CDR2 SNEGSKA (reference sequence). There are 15 residues in the CDR3. The CDR3 loop is CSAALAEGLTDTQYV. DNA for the CDR3: TGCAGTGCTGCCCTCGCGGAGGGTCTAACAGATACGCAGTATGTT.

J is TRBJ1-2 and V is TRBV15; D remains unclear. Germline CDR1 LNHNV, CDR2 YYDKDF (reference sequence). The CDR3 sequence is 13 residues long. V lost 0 bases and J 0 bases, leaving 2 bases between the germline ends. The CDR3: CATSREANYGYTF. The CDR3 bases are TGTGCCACCAGCAGAGAGGCTAACTATGGCTACACCTTC.

J is TRBJ2-3 and V is TRBV7-3; 10 positions match TRBD2. The CDR3 extends over 17 amino acids. The V gene's germline CDR1 is SGHTA and CDR2 FQGTGA. V trimming: 0 bases; J trimming: 4 bases; junction bases outside the gene matches: 7. In DNA form, the CDR3 reads TGTGCCAGCAGCTTAACGGGACTAGCGCGGGGCGCAGATACGCAGTATTTT. As protein: CASSLTGLARGADTQYF.

This clonotype showed up many times. This chain connects TRBV20-1 to TRBJ2-3; D could derive from TRBD1 or TRBD2 (6 bases each). Germline CDR1 is DFQATT and CDR2 is SNEGSKA (reference sequence). The CDR3 runs to 18 residues. Between the trimmed V and J ends, which lost 3 bases and 7 bases, there was a span of 29 bases. The CDR3 DNA is TGCAGTGCTAGTGACCCCTCTCCCGCGGGCCGCGGGACATATACGCAGTATTTT. Protein product: CSASDPSPAGRGTYTQYF.

The sample holds a few counts of this clonotype. The chain uses TRBV14 and TRBJ2-1; TRBD1 matches 8 bases. This CDR3 spans 16 amino acids. J lost 0 bases, V lost 4 bases, and 5 bases had no gene match. Germline V CDR1 and CDR2: SGHDN, FVKESK. This chain's CDR3 is CASSPTGTGSYNEQFF. Written as DNA, the CDR3 is TGTGCCAGCAGCCCCACCGGGACAGGCTCCTACAATGAGCAGTTCTTC. Using reference TRBV14 and TRBJ2-1 for the parts outside the CDR3, the full variable domain is EAGVTQFPSHSVIEKGQTVTLRCDPISGHDNLYWYRRVMGKEIKFLLHFVKESKQDESGMPNNRFLAERTGGTYSTLKVQPAELEDSGVYFCASSPTGTGSYNEQFFGPGTRLTVL.

This clonotype has a count of ten or more. The V gene is TRBV6-2 or TRBV6-3, the J gene TRBJ2-7; tentative D call: TRBD2 (5 bases). The germline V gene has CDR1 MNHEY and CDR2 SVGEGT. The CDR3 sequence is 14 residues long. The V gene lost 2 bases and the J gene lost 1 base, with 9 bases spanning the gap. CDR3 in amino acids: CASSYAGESYEQYV. The CDR3 nucleotides read TGTGCCAGCAGTTACGCGGGCGAATCCTACGAGCAGTACGTC.

V usage is TRBV6-1 and J usage is TRBJ2-2, with 9 bases that match TRBD1. The V gene end was trimmed by 10 bases and the J gene end by 6 bases; junction bases not matched to a gene: 9. The germline V gene encodes CDR1 MNHNS and CDR2 SASEGT. This CDR3 has 14 amino acids. CDR3 amino acids: CATKGQGGAGELFF. The CDR3 nucleotides are TGTGCCACCAAGGGACAGGGAGGAGCCGGGGAGCTGTTTTTT.

The chain uses TRBV5-8 and TRBJ2-1; D is tentatively TRBD1 or TRBD2 (5 bases each). The CDR3 length is 18 residues. The V gene lost 0 bases and the J gene lost 0 bases, with 16 bases spanning the gap. Germline values: CDR1 SGHTS, CDR2 YDEGEE. CDR3 amino acids: CASSLGGAIRGSYNEQFF. The DNA of the CDR3 is TGTGCCAGCAGCTTGGGAGGGGCCATAAGGGGCTCCTACAATGAGCAGTTCTTC.

In its sample, this clonotype was seen many times. The chain has TRBV30 and TRBJ1-6, with D possibly being TRBD1 (5 bases). The germline V gene encodes CDR1 GTSNPN and CDR2 SVGIG (reference sequence). The CDR3 is 16 amino acids. Trimming took off 0 bases at V and 9 bases at J, with 18 bases between the two ends. Written as DNA, the CDR3 is TGTGCCTGGAGTGTAACCGGCCAGGGAGATTCTTCACCCCTCCACTTT. Protein sequence: CAWSVTGQGDSSPLHF.

This chain joins TRBV24-1 and TRBJ1-4; no clear D. This CDR3 contains 15 residues. V dropped 3 bases and J dropped 4 bases, with 11 bases sitting between them. Germline loops: CDR1 KGHDR, CDR2 SFDVKD. This CDR3 is CATSDGSAGNEKLFF. CDR3 nucleotide sequence: TGTGCCACCAGTGATGGGAGCGCGGGTAATGAAAAACTGTTTTTT.

This clonotype was seen ten or more times. The chain links TRBV30 to TRBJ2-1, with 12 nucleotides matching TRBD2. The V and J ends lost 6 bases and 8 bases, in that order; junction bases with no gene match: 8. The CDR3 is 14 amino acids. CDR1 is GTSNPN and CDR2 is SVGIG in the germline V gene (reference sequence). CDR3 region: CACRLAGVYDEQFF. The CDR3 DNA reads TGTGCCTGCAGACTAGCGGGAGTTTACGATGAGCAGTTCTTC.

The gene calls are TRBV7-9 and TRBJ2-7; D may be TRBD1 (6 bases). Germline-derived CDR1 and CDR2 are SEHNR and FQNEAQ (reference sequence). V lost 4 bases and J 3 bases, leaving 16 bases between the germline ends. CDR3 length: 15 residues. The CDR3 loop is CASSSPGKGVYEQYF. CDR3 sequence (DNA): TGTGCCAGCAGCTCGCCGGGAAAGGGGGTCTACGAGCAGTACTTC. Combining the CDR3 with reference TRBV7-9 and TRBJ2-7 gives the whole variable domain DTGVSQNPRHKITKRGQNVTFRCDPISEHNRLYWYRQTLGQGPEFLTYFQNEAQLEKSRLLSDRFSAERPKGSFSTLEIQRTEQGDSAMYLCASSSPGKGVYEQYFGPGTRLTVT.

Concerning this clonotype itself: At one boundary the junction diverges from the germline segment, which might be a read error. V gene TRBV12-5 combines with J gene TRBJ2-2, with D hard to call. The CDR3 contains 14 residues. Germline CDR1 reads LGHNT; CDR2 reads FRNRAP. CDR3 in amino acids: CASGPKGKSGELFF. The CDR3 region has the DNA TGTGCCAGTGGTCCGAAAGGGAAGTCTGGGGAGCTGTTTTTT.